The 25 T cell receptor beta chains presented below share a single source sample, sequenced in a study of blood T cell repertoires in COVID-19. Clones were read by immunoSEQ multiplex PCR, and TCRdb kept only the in-frame ones, dropping some. In the table there are 90,000 to 130,000 clones, approximately 89% of which are singletons. Sequencing was carried out using peripheral blood. The source is a man aged 35 to 55 with acute or convalescent COVID-19.

The rearrangement uses TRBV7-2 and TRBJ2-1, with TRBD2 identical over 8 bases. Trimming at V came to 6 bases and at J to 4 bases, leaving 8 bases not matched to a gene. The CDR3 is made up of 15 amino acids. The germline V gene encodes CDR1 SGHTA and CDR2 FQGNSA. The CDR3 DNA reads as TGTGCCAGCAGAACCCGGGAGGGCGTTTACAATGAGCAGTTCTTC. This translates into CASRTREGVYNEQFF. Supplemented by reference TRBV7-2 and TRBJ2-1, the full variable domain reads GAGVSQSPSNKVTEKGKDVELRCDPISGHTALYWYRQSLGQGLEFLIYFQGNSAPDKSGLPSDRFSAERTGGSVSTLTIQRTQQEDSAVYLCASRTREGVYNEQFFGPGTRLTVL.

This chain uses TRBV27 with TRBJ2-1; TRBD2 is a possible D gene (6 bases). Germline assignment: CDR1 MNHEY and CDR2 SMNVEV (reference sequence). The CDR3 length is 16 residues. Trimming took 2 bases from V and 8 from J, leaving 19 bases between them. CDR3 nucleotide sequence: TGTGCCAGCAGTTTAGTGGTGGGACTGAAGGTCTATGAGCAGTTCTTC. It translates to CASSLVVGLKVYEQFF.

The V and J genes are TRBV19 and TRBJ1-5; D gene unclear. The CDR3 extends over 13 amino acids. Germline V gene data show CDR1 as LNHDA and CDR2 as SQIVND (reference sequence). The V gene lost 6 bases and the J gene lost 5 bases, with 11 bases spanning the gap. CDR3 DNA sequence: TGTGCCAGTAGGGAGCGGGGAGATCAGCCCCAGCATTTT. Encoded protein: CASRERGDQPQHF.

The V gene is TRBV4-3, the J gene TRBJ2-6; 7 nucleotides agree with TRBD1. Per the germline V gene, CDR1 is LGHNA and CDR2 is YSLEER. With V trimmed by 8 bases and J by 0 bases, 4 bases remained unmatched. The CDR3 has 15 residues. The CDR3 sequence: CASARGLSGANVLTF. Here the CDR3 DNA reads TGCGCCAGCGCTAGGGGGCTCTCTGGGGCCAACGTCCTGACTTTC.

J is TRBJ2-6 and V is TRBV9, with D possibly TRBD1 on 5 matching bases. The CDR3 is 15 amino acids. V lost 3 bases and J lost 2, with 9 bases in between. Germline CDR1 is SGDLS and CDR2 is YYNGEE. The CDR3 DNA sequence: TGTGCCAGCAGCGCCAGGGATCCTGGGGCCAACGTCCTGACTTTC. This gives the protein CASSARDPGANVLTF.

The CDR3 DNA sequence: TGCGCCAGCAGTGAGCGGGGGGCCTCAGATACGCAGTATTTT. Translation gives CASSERGASDTQYF. The chain recombines TRBV10-1 with TRBJ2-3; TRBD2 might be the D (7 bases). The CDR3 loop spans 14 amino acids. Germline V gene data show CDR1 as WNHNN and CDR2 as SYGVQD (reference sequence). V shed 2 bases and J shed 4 bases, with 10 bases lying between them.

The CDR3 loop is CASLGQTFTEAFF. CDR3 sequence (DNA): TGTGCCAGCCTCGGACAGACATTCACTGAAGCTTTCTTT. The chain uses TRBV19 and TRBJ1-1; maybe TRBD1 (6 bases). Germline CDR1 LNHDA, CDR2 SQIVND (reference sequence). The V and J ends lost 9 bases and 4 bases respectively, with 15 bases between them. The CDR3 loop spans 13 amino acids.

V usage is TRBV6-1 and J usage is TRBJ2-5; possible D gene TRBD2, 6 bases. Germline CDR1 and CDR2: MNHNS and SASEGT. V dropped 1 base and J dropped 7 bases, with 13 bases sitting between them. The CDR3 runs 14 residues. The CDR3 loop is CASSEGRARGTQYF. CDR3 nucleotides: TGTGCCAGCAGTGAAGGGAGGGCCCGTGGGACCCAGTACTTC.

This chain joins TRBV6-5 and TRBJ2-7, with TRBD2 identical over 14 bases. Germline CDR1 reads MNHEY; CDR2 reads SVGAGI. Trimming removed 1 base from V and 5 bases from J; junction bases left unmatched: 4. The CDR3 runs 16 residues. The CDR3 DNA reads TGTGCCAGCAGTTACTTGGGACTAGCGGGAGTGGACGAGCAGTACTTC. It codes for CASSYLGLAGVDEQYF.

The V gene is TRBV27, the J gene TRBJ2-7, with 8 bases aligning to TRBD1. J lost 5 bases, V lost 5 bases, and 14 bases had no gene match. This CDR3 comprises 16 residues. Germline V gives CDR1 MNHEY, CDR2 SMNVEV (reference sequence). As DNA, the CDR3 is TGTGCCAGCAGTCCAATCTCCCCGGACAGGGTCCACGAGCAGTACTTC. Amino acid sequence: CASSPISPDRVHEQYF.

This clone came up once. The V call is TRBV4-3, the J call TRBJ1-2; 10 bases map to TRBD1. Germline-derived CDR1 and CDR2 are LGHNA and YSLEER. This CDR3 has 14 amino acids. J gave up 13 bases and V 1 base, and 9 bases lay outside the gene matches. CDR3 nucleotides: TGCGCCAGCAGCCAAGCCCGGGACAGGGGAGTCGGCACCTTC. Translated: CASSQARDRGVGTF.

This clone was found a few times. The V and J genes are TRBV7-2 and TRBJ2-1; possible D gene TRBD2, 5 bases. The CDR3 is 16 amino acids. Germline V lookup: CDR1 SGHTA, CDR2 FQGNSA. Trimming took off 0 bases at V and 4 bases at J, with 13 bases between the two ends. The DNA of the CDR3 is TGTGCCAGCAGCTTAGCCCCCGGACTGGGGTACAATGAGCAGTTCTTC. Protein product: CASSLAPGLGYNEQFF.

This rearrangement joins TRBV5-1 to TRBJ1-5; D gene ambiguous. The CDR3 has 15 residues. Trimming stripped 0 bases from V and 0 bases from J, with 7 bases between. Germline CDR1 SGHRS, CDR2 YFSETQ. The CDR3 region is CASSLGDNSNQPQHF. The CDR3 region has the DNA TGCGCCAGCAGCTTGGGAGATAATAGCAATCAGCCCCAGCATTTT.

This clone appeared a single time. The V call is TRBV2, the J call TRBJ2-3; 11 nucleotides line up with TRBD2. Germline V gives CDR1 SNHLY, CDR2 FYNNEI. The junction had 8 bases not matched to a gene; V was cut back by 0 bases and J by 9 bases. The CDR3 totals 16 residues. The CDR3 protein is CASSEAVETSGVTQYF. CDR3 bases: TGTGCCAGCAGTGAAGCGGTGGAGACTAGCGGGGTAACGCAGTATTTT.

This clone was seen a single time. V gene TRBV3-1 (or the pseudogene TRBV3-2) combines with J gene TRBJ1-1; D might be TRBD1 (5 bases). Germline V gives CDR1 LGHDT, CDR2 YNNKEL (reference sequence). The CDR3 spans 16 residues. The V gene lost 4 bases and the J gene lost 1 base, with 16 bases spanning the gap. CDR3 residues: CASSPSLTAGNTEAFF. The CDR3 coding sequence is TGTGCCAGCAGCCCGTCCCTGACAGCTGGGAACACTGAAGCTTTCTTT.

This clone appeared a single time. The J gene is TRBJ1-6, the V gene TRBV9; a weak D match, TRBD1 (6 bases). There are 15 residues in the CDR3. The V end lost 4 bases, the J end lost 7 bases, and 15 bases lay between the germline ends. Germline assignment: CDR1 SGDLS and CDR2 YYNGEE. The DNA for the CDR3 is TGTGCCAGCAGCTACGGGGGGCTTGGAAATTCACCCCTCCACTTT. Translated, it gives CASSYGGLGNSPLHF.

CDR3: CASSVRTGLEEQFF. CDR3 nucleotide sequence: TGTGCCAGCAGTGTAAGGACGGGACTTGAGGAGCAGTTCTTC. The V gene is TRBV2, the J gene TRBJ2-1; a weak D match, TRBD2 (6 bases). The V end was cut by 4 bases, the J end by 10 bases, with 17 bases between. This CDR3 spans 14 amino acids. Germline V gene data show CDR1 as SNHLY and CDR2 as FYNNEI.

The V and J genes are TRBV6-2 or TRBV6-3 and TRBJ1-5; 7 bases are a match to TRBD1. Germline CDR1 is MNHEY and CDR2 is SVGEGT. V lost 5 bases, J lost 1 base, and 11 bases stayed unmatched. The CDR3 contains 17 residues. The CDR3 nucleotides are TGTGCCAGCAGTCCAAGGACAGGCCTACAAAGCAATCAGCCCCAGCATTTT. Residues: CASSPRTGLQSNQPQHF.

This chain connects TRBV3-1 (or the pseudogene TRBV3-2) to TRBJ1-2; D ambiguous. CDR1 is LGHDT and CDR2 is YNNKEL in the germline V gene (reference sequence). This CDR3 contains 12 residues. The V end was cut by 5 bases, the J end by 8 bases, with 12 bases between. The CDR3 nucleotides read TGTGCCAGCAGCATCACCGAGATGGGCTACACCTTC. As protein: CASSITEMGYTF.

The chain joins TRBV4-1 to TRBJ1-2; D is unclear. The CDR3 is 13 amino acids. V lost 1 base, J lost 2 bases, and 5 bases lay in between. Germline V gene lookup returns CDR1 MGHRA and CDR2 YSYEKL. The chain's CDR3 is CASSQGGNYGYTF. CDR3 nucleotides: TGCGCCAGCAGCCAAGGAGGGAACTATGGCTACACCTTC.

The rearrangement links TRBV7-9 to TRBJ1-1, with 9 bases identical to TRBD1. V was clipped by 7 bases and J by 4 bases; unmatched bases: 7. CDR3 length: 14 residues. Germline lookup yields CDR1 SEHNR and CDR2 FQNEAQ (reference sequence). This CDR3 reads CASTPGQGGTEAFF. The CDR3 region has the DNA TGTGCCAGCACCCCGGGACAGGGCGGCACTGAAGCTTTCTTT. Combining the CDR3 with reference TRBV7-9 and TRBJ1-1 gives the whole variable domain DTGVSQNPRHKITKRGQNVTFRCDPISEHNRLYWYRQTLGQGPEFLTYFQNEAQLEKSRLLSDRFSAERPKGSFSTLEIQRTEQGDSAMYLCASTPGQGGTEAFFGQGTRLTVV.

J is TRBJ2-3 and V is TRBV6-5; TRBD1 matches 9 bases. Germline V gene data show CDR1 as MNHEY and CDR2 as SVGAGI. Trimming at V came to 2 bases and at J to 6 bases, leaving 9 bases not matched to a gene. This CDR3 has 16 residues. The CDR3 nucleotides read TGTGCCAGCAGTTACGATGGGACAGGGCTGAGTGATACGCAGTATTTT. It specifies CASSYDGTGLSDTQYF.

The rearrangement uses TRBV5-6 and TRBJ2-5; 9 nucleotides align to TRBD2. Germline-derived CDR1 and CDR2 are SGHDT and YYEEEE. The CDR3 is 13 amino acids. V shed 2 bases, J shed 7 bases, and the junction held 3 bases outside the gene matches. The DNA of the CDR3 is TGTGCCAGCAGCTTTTCTAGCGGGGCGACCCAGTACTTC. Protein product: CASSFSSGATQYF.

The chain couples TRBV5-1 to TRBJ2-3, with 11 bases identical to TRBD2. The CDR3 runs 16 residues. Trimming at V came to 2 bases and at J to 4 bases, leaving 6 bases not matched to a gene. Germline assignment: CDR1 SGHRS and CDR2 YFSETQ. In DNA form, the CDR3 reads TGCGCCAGCAGCTTCACTAGCGGGAGCCCCGCAGATACGCAGTATTTT. Translation gives CASSFTSGSPADTQYF.

This clone was detected only once. This chain joins TRBV6-5 and TRBJ2-7, with D possibly TRBD1 on 6 matching bases. V lost 7 bases to trimming and J lost 5 bases, with 18 bases between them. CDR3 length: 14 amino acids. CDR1 MNHEY and CDR2 SVGAGI come from the germline V gene. CDR3: CASTLTGGLDEQYF. The CDR3, as DNA: TGTGCCAGCACCCTGACAGGCGGCTTGGACGAGCAGTACTTC.